These 20 T cell receptor beta chains originate from one sample sequenced in a study of CD8 T cells in ankylosing spondylitis. Via MiXCR, TCRdb re-called the 5' RACE reads, giving one row per CDR3 protein. The top ten clones hold about 2% of a sample with around 75,000 distinct CDR3 sequences, about 5.4% of them seen once. The sequencing input was blood, either unsorted or a sorted T cell fraction (not recorded which). These receptors were collected from a male donor with ankylosing spondylitis or in good health (not recorded which).

Ten or more counts support this clonotype. V usage is TRBV7-8 and J usage is TRBJ2-3; D is unresolved. V was shortened by 6 bases and J by 0 bases, with 7 bases between the two germline ends. CDR3 length: 13 amino acids. The germline gives CDR1 SGHVS, CDR2 FQNEAQ. DNA for the CDR3: TGTGCCAGCAGTCGGCTTAGCACAGATACGCAGTATTTT. Protein: CASSRLSTDTQYF.

This clonotype was observed a few times. The rearrangement joins TRBV4-2 to TRBJ2-5, with D perhaps matching TRBD1 or TRBD2 (5 bases each). V lost 4 bases and J 5 bases, leaving 14 bases between the germline ends. Germline V gene lookup returns CDR1 LGHNA and CDR2 YNFKEQ. The CDR3 has 14 amino acids. The CDR3 reads CASSRRDRGETQYF. CDR3 sequence (DNA): TGTGCCAGCAGCCGACGGGACCGGGGTGAGACCCAGTACTTC.

This clonotype was observed many times. V usage is TRBV20-1 and J usage is TRBJ2-2; 7 nucleotides line up with TRBD1. V dropped 6 bases and J dropped 8; count of bases not matched to a gene: 12. The CDR3 loop spans 14 amino acids. From germline, CDR1 is DFQATT and CDR2 SNEGSKA (reference sequence). The CDR3 DNA is TGCAGTGCATCCGGGACAGAGGTTCGAGGGGAGCTGTTTTTT. This sequence encodes CSASGTEVRGELFF.

The chain joins TRBV12-3 or TRBV12-4 to TRBJ1-1; D remains ambiguous. The length of the CDR3 is 12 residues. V gave up 1 base and J gave up 7 bases, with 7 bases separating them. CDR3 nucleotide sequence: TGTGCCAGCAGTTTAGAACTAAGTGAAGCTTTCTTT. It is translated as CASSLELSEAFF.

This clonotype was picked up many times. The chain recombines TRBV4-1 with TRBJ1-5, with D unresolved. The V and J ends lost 0 bases and 1 base respectively, with 7 bases between them. The CDR3 contains 15 residues. Germline CDR1 MGHRA, CDR2 YSYEKL. In DNA form, the CDR3 reads TGCGCCAGCAGCCAAGAGGTCGGGAGCAATCAGCCCCAGCATTTT. It yields the protein CASSQEVGSNQPQHF.

This clonotype was seen ten or more times. V is TRBV11-3 and J is TRBJ2-3; a weak D match, TRBD1 (6 bases). Germline CDR1 SGHNT, CDR2 YENEEA. Trimming stripped 4 bases from V and 2 bases from J, with 13 bases between. The CDR3 runs to 15 residues. DNA for the CDR3: TGTGCCAGCAGCTCTCAGGGGCTAGCCACAGATACGCAGTATTTT. It codes for CASSSQGLATDTQYF. The entire variable domain, with the rest obtained from reference TRBV11-3 and TRBJ2-3, is as follows: EAGVVQSPRYKIIEKKQPVAFWCNPISGHNTLYWYLQNLGQGPELLIRYENEEAVDDSQLPKDRFSAERLKGVDSTLKIQPAELGDSAVYLCASSSQGLATDTQYFGPGTRLTVL.

This clonotype came up many times. The genes are TRBV4-1 and TRBJ2-3; unclear D gene. The CDR3 is 15 amino acids. The germline gives CDR1 MGHRA, CDR2 YSYEKL. Trimming took 1 base from V and 1 from J, leaving 9 bases between them. CDR3 in amino acids: CASSQVIGGTDTQYF. The CDR3 bases are TGCGCCAGCAGCCAAGTTATCGGAGGCACAGATACGCAGTATTTT.

This clonotype was counted at least ten times. The chain uses TRBV5-1 and TRBJ1-2; 9 bases are a match to TRBD1. CDR1 is SGHRS and CDR2 is YFSETQ in the germline V gene. The ends lost 0 bases at V and 4 bases at J; junction bases unmatched: 7. This CDR3 contains 16 residues. CDR3 in DNA: TGCGCCAGCAGCTTGGAAAACGGGGACAGGGTCTATGGCTACACCTTC. Protein product: CASSLENGDRVYGYTF. The whole variable domain, filled in from reference TRBV5-1 and TRBJ1-2, reads KAGVTQTPRYLIKTRGQQVTLSCSPISGHRSVSWYQQTPGQGLQFLFEYFSETQRNKGNFPGRFSGRQFSNSRSEMNVSTLELGDSALYLCASSLENGDRVYGYTFGSGTRLTVV.

This clonotype was detected many times. The rearrangement joins TRBV6-5 to TRBJ2-5, with D possibly matching TRBD2 (6 bases). V was pared by 0 bases and J by 5 bases, with 13 bases between. CDR1 is MNHEY and CDR2 is SVGAGI in the germline V gene. This CDR3 has 15 residues. The chain's CDR3 is CASSYSIGSQETQYF. DNA for the CDR3: TGTGCCAGCAGTTACTCGATCGGGAGTCAGGAGACCCAGTACTTC.

At least ten counts were recorded for this clonotype. The chain combines TRBV7-9 with TRBJ1-2; a weak D match, TRBD1 (5 bases). CDR3 length: 14 residues. Germline V gene data show CDR1 as SEHNR and CDR2 as FQNEAQ (reference sequence). V lost 2 bases and J lost 5, with 12 bases in between. The CDR3 loop reads CASSLTTAAYGYTF. The CDR3 DNA reads TGTGCCAGCAGCTTAACGACAGCGGCTTATGGCTACACCTTC.

There are many counts of this clonotype. This rearrangement joins TRBV20-1 to TRBJ2-3; TRBD2 agrees at 16 bases. With V trimmed by 6 bases and J by 2 bases, 8 bases remained unmatched. The length of the CDR3 is 17 residues. CDR1 is DFQATT and CDR2 is SNEGSKA in the germline V gene (reference sequence). CDR3 DNA: TGCAGTGCCGAGCCGGGACTAGCGGGGGGGTTCACAGATACGCAGTATTTT. Translating gives CSAEPGLAGGFTDTQYF.

This clonotype was found many times. The chain employs TRBV3-1 and TRBJ2-3, with a tentative D call TRBD2 (6 bases). The V end lost 0 bases, the J end lost 0 bases, and 7 bases lay between the germline ends. The CDR3 consists of 15 residues. The germline gives CDR1 LGHDT, CDR2 YNNKEL (reference sequence). CDR3 region: CASSQDAGSTDTQYF. In DNA, the CDR3 is TGTGCCAGCAGCCAAGATGCGGGGAGCACAGATACGCAGTATTTT.

Concerning this clonotype itself: One base away lies a much larger clone, so this may be a sequencing read error. V is TRBV24-1 and J is TRBJ2-5, with D tentatively TRBD2 (6 bases). This CDR3 is 16 amino acids long. V dropped 5 bases and J dropped 5 bases, with 20 bases sitting between them. Germline CDR1 and CDR2: KGHDR and SFDVKD. DNA of the CDR3: TGTGCCACCAGTGCCAGGATTAGCGGCCGTCTTGAGACCCAGTACTTC. The encoded protein is CATSARISGRLETQYF.

In this sample, this clonotype turned up many times. This rearrangement joins TRBV5-4 to TRBJ1-2; D ambiguous. The CDR3 is 13 residues long. Trimming removed 0 bases at V and 7 bases at J, with 10 bases between. Germline V gene data show CDR1 as SGHNT and CDR2 as YYREEE (reference sequence). CDR3 nucleotides: TGTGCCAGCAGCTTGGACCTCCTTTCTGGCTACACCTTC. This codes for CASSLDLLSGYTF.

The genes are TRBV6-2 or TRBV6-3 and TRBJ1-6, with a possible D match to TRBD1 (6 bases). The V gene's germline CDR1 is MNHEY and CDR2 SVGEGT. The CDR3 has 17 amino acids. Trimming removed 2 bases at V and 7 bases at J, with 18 bases between. The CDR3 DNA follows: TGTGCCAGCAGTTACCGGAGAGGGGGAGTTCCGAATTCACCCCTCCACTTT. Protein sequence: CASSYRRGGVPNSPLHF.

This clonotype was seen ten or more times. The V call is TRBV6-5, the J call TRBJ1-5, with 11 positions matching TRBD1. Germline loops: CDR1 MNHEY, CDR2 SVGAGI. This CDR3 comprises 15 residues. The V and J ends lost 6 bases and 6 bases, in that order; junction bases with no gene match: 7. In DNA form, the CDR3 reads TGTGCCAGCAGGAGGACAGGGGGCCTGGGTCAGCCCCAGCATTTT. Translating it yields CASRRTGGLGQPQHF.

There are many counts of this clonotype. The chain joins TRBV3-1 to TRBJ1-6; TRBD1 might be the D (5 bases). The germline V and J ends were trimmed by 4 bases and 8 bases, with 15 bases remaining between them. Germline CDR1 reads LGHDT; CDR2 reads YNNKEL (reference sequence). This CDR3 is built from 15 residues. The CDR3 loop reads CASSRDSGDYSPLHF. DNA of the CDR3: TGTGCCAGCAGCCGGGACTCCGGGGATTATTCACCCCTCCACTTT.

In its sample, this clonotype was seen many times. The chain joins TRBV5-6 to TRBJ1-4, with TRBD1 matching over 8 bases. V shed 4 bases, J shed 4 bases, and the junction held 3 bases outside the gene matches. The CDR3 is made up of 14 amino acids. The V gene's germline CDR1 is SGHDT and CDR2 YYEEEE. CDR3 in amino acids: CASSRTGSNEKLFF. For the CDR3, the DNA is TGTGCCAGCAGCCGGACAGGGAGTAATGAAAAACTGTTTTTT.

This clonotype was detected many times. The genes are TRBV6-6 and TRBJ2-4; tentatively, D is TRBD1 (6 bases). CDR3 size: 13 residues. Germline V lookup: CDR1 MNHNY, CDR2 SVGAGI (reference sequence). Trimming stripped 2 bases from V and 9 bases from J, with 11 bases between. CDR3: CASSYEGVGIQYF. CDR3 DNA: TGTGCCAGCAGTTACGAGGGGGTGGGCATTCAGTACTTC.

Only a few counts were recorded for this clonotype. This sequence may be a read error, since a much larger clone differs from it by one base. The chain is built from TRBV3-1 and TRBJ2-3; D uncertain. The V gene's germline CDR1 is LGHDT and CDR2 YNNKEL (reference sequence). The CDR3 extends over 15 amino acids. Trimming stripped 8 bases from V and 2 bases from J, with 17 bases between. The CDR3, as DNA: TGTGCCAGCTGCCCCGAGGCCAACCCCACAGATACGCAGTATTTT. This sequence encodes CASCPEANPTDTQYF.